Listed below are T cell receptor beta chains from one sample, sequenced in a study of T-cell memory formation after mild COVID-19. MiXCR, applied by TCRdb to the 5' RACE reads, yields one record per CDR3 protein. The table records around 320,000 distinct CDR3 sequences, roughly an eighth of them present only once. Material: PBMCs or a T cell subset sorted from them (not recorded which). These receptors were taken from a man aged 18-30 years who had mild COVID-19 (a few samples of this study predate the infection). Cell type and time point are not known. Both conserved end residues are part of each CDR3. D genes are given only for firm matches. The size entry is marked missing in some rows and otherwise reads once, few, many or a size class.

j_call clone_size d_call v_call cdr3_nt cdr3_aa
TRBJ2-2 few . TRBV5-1 TGCGCCAGCAGCCCGCGGACAGAAAACACCGGGGAGCTGTTTTTT CASSPRTENTGELFF
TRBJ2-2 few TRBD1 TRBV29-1 TGCAGCGCTGGCCGGACAGGGAACACCGGGGAGCTGTTTTTT CSAGRTGNTGELFF
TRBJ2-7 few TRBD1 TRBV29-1 TGCAGCGTTGAAAACCCCCGGGACAGCAACGAGCAGTACTTC CSVENPRDSNEQYF
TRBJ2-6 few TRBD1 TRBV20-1 TGCAGTGCATTGGGACAGCACGTCTCTGGGGCCAACGTCCTGACTTTC CSALGQHVSGANVLTF
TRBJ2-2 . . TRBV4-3 TGCGCCAGCAGCCAAGAATGGGACCCAGAGGGCGGGGAGCTGTTTTTT CASSQEWDPEGGELFF
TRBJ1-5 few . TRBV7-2 TGTGCCAGCCGCGGGACGTCGGATCGGGGGCCCCAGCATTTT CASRGTSDRGPQHF
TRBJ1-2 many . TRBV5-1 TGCGCCAGCAGCCCCCGGGGGAATGGCTACACCTTC CASSPRGNGYTF
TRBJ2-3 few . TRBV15 TGTGCCACCAGCAGAGATGGCAGGGTCCGGCAGTATTTT CATSRDGRVRQYF
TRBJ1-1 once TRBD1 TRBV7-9 TGTGCCAGCAGCCCGGGACAGTTTCCTTACTTT CASSPGQFPYF
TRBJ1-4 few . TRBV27 TGTGCCAGCAGTCCCAGTGGGGGGCGAGAAAAACTGTTTTTT CASSPSGGREKLFF
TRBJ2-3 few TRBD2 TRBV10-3 TGTGCCATCAGTGAGTGGGGTAGCGGGGTTCAGGTTACGCAGTATTTT CAISEWGSGVQVTQYF
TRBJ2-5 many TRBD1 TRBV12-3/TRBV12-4 TGTGCCAGCAGTTTCCGGACAGGGGGCGTGGGGACCCAGTACTTC CASSFRTGGVGTQYF
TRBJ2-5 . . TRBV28 TGTGCCAGCAGTTTAGACAGCTCCCGTGAGACCCAGTACTTC CASSLDSSRETQYF
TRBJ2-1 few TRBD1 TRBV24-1 TGTGCCACCAGTGATGGACAGGGGGGGCGGAATGAGCAGTTCTTC CATSDGQGGRNEQFF
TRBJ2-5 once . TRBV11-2 TGTGCCAGCAGCTTAGTAGGGGCGAGGCAAGAGACCCAGTACTTC CASSLVGARQETQYF
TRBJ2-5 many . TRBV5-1 TGCGCCAGCAGCTTGAGTGCGACAGGTTCGGCGCAAGAGACCCAGTACTTC CASSLSATGSAQETQYF
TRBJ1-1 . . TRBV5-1 TGCGCCAGCAGTATGGGGCCTGAAGCTTTCTTT CASSMGPEAFF
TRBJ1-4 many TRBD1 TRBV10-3 TGTGCCATCAGACCGGGACAGGACAATGAAAAACTGTTTTTT CAIRPGQDNEKLFF
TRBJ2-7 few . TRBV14 TGTGCCAGCAGCCAAGTTTTGCCAGGGTCCCCCTACGAGCAGTACTTC CASSQVLPGSPYEQYF
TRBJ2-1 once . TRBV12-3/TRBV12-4 TGTGCCAGCAGTGCCGAAAGCGGTAGCTCCTACAATGAGCAGTTCTTC CASSAESGSSYNEQFF
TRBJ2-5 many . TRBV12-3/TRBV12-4 TGTGCCAGCAGTTTCAGGGGTAGCGAGACCCAGTACTTC CASSFRGSETQYF
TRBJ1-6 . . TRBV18 TGTGCCAGCTCACCCGACGGACTCGGGCCACCCCTCCACTTT CASSPDGLGPPLHF
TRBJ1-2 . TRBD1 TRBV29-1 TGCAGCGTTGTAGCGGGACAGCGTTTTTGCACCTTC CSVVAGQRFCTF
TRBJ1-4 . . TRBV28 TGTGCCAGCAGAACTAGGGGACACCTCCGGCGAGATGGTGAAAAACTGTTTTTT CASRTRGHLRRDGEKLFF
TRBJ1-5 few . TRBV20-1 TGCAGTGCGAGAAGCGTATCTAAAGATCAGCCCCAGCATTTT CSARSVSKDQPQHF
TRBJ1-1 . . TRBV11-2 TGTGCCAGCAGCCCCGATTGGAGTAGCGACACTGAAGCTTTCTTT CASSPDWSSDTEAFF
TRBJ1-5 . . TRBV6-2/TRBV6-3 TGTGCCACGGACCCTTCGGCGAGGTATCAGCCCCAGCATTTT CATDPSARYQPQHF
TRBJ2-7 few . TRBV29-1 TGCAGCGTTGAAGATCTTCATCAGGGCCACGGGTACGAGCAGTACTTC CSVEDLHQGHGYEQYF
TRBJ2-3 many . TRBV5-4 TGTGCCAGCAGCTTGGACCCAAAGGGTACTAGCACAGATACGCAGTATTTT CASSLDPKGTSTDTQYF
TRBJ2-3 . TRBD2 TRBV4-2 TGTGCCAGCAGCCAACTCCCGATATCGGGACTAATGGGAGATACGCAGTATTTT CASSQLPISGLMGDTQYF
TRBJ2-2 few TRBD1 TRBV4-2 TGTGCCAGCCGGGACAGGTCGAACACCGGGGAGCTGTTTTTT CASRDRSNTGELFF
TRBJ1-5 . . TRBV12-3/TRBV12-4 TGTGCCAGCAGTTTAGACAGCGATCAGCCCCAGCATTTT CASSLDSDQPQHF
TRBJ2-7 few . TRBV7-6 TGTGCCAGCAGCCCAGGAGGGGGAGGTTCTGCCTACGAGCAGTACTTC CASSPGGGGSAYEQYF
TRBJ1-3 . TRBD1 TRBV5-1 TGCGCCAGCAGCGCGGGACAGGGGGCTGGAAACACCATATATTTT CASSAGQGAGNTIYF
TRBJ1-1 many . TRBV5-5 TGTGCCAGCGGAAGGGGTGGGGAAGCTTTCTTT CASGRGGEAFF
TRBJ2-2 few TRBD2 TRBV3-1 TGTGCCAGCAGCCATTTCGCGGGGGGGCCCACCGGGGAGCTGTTTTTT CASSHFAGGPTGELFF
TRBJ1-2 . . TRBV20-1 TGCAGTGCTCCGACCTCTGTCTTTAAGAACACCTTC CSAPTSVFKNTF
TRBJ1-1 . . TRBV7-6 TGTGCCAGCAGCTTATCTTTCGGGCTGAACACTGAAGCTTTCTTT CASSLSFGLNTEAFF
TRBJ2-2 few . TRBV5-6 TGTGCCAGCAGCCCGCCCCCCCCCACGGGGAACACCGGGGAGCTGTTTTTT CASSPPPPTGNTGELFF
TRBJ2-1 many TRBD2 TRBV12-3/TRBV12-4 TGTGCCAGCAGTTCCGCTTCAGCGGGGGGGCCGAATGAGCAGTTCTTC CASSSASAGGPNEQFF
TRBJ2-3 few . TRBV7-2 TGTGCCAGCACCCCTAACAACGCGGGCACAGATACGCAGTATTTT CASTPNNAGTDTQYF
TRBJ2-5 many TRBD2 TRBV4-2 TGTGCCAGCAGCCAAGATCCCACTAGCGGGAAAGAGACCCAGTACTTC CASSQDPTSGKETQYF
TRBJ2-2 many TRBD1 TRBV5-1 TGCGCCAGCAGCTTGGGACAGGGGCACACCGGGGAGCTGTTTTTT CASSLGQGHTGELFF
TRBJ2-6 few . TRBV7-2 TGTGCCAGCAGCTTCGTAGTTAGCCGGGCTGGGGCCAACGTCCTGACTTTC CASSFVVSRAGANVLTF
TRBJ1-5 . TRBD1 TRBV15 TGTGCCACCAGCAGACGGGACAGGGCCCAGCCCCAGCATTTT CATSRRDRAQPQHF
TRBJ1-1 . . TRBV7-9 TGTGCCAGCAGCTTAAATCAGGGGTCGGCTGAAGCTTTCTTT CASSLNQGSAEAFF
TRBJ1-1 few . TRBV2 TGTGCCAGCAGTGAGGAGCGGGCCGCTGAAGCTTTCTTT CASSEERAAEAFF
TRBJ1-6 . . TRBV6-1 TGTGCCAGCAGTGAAGAATTACATTCACCCCTCCACTTT CASSEELHSPLHF
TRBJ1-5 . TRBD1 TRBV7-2 TGTGCCAGCAGCTTTCGACAGGGAGGTAGCAATCAGCCCCAGCATTTT CASSFRQGGSNQPQHF
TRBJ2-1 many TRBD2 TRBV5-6 TGTGCCAGCAGCCTTCGGACTAGCGGGGGGGCCCCCAATGAGCAGTTCTTC CASSLRTSGGAPNEQFF
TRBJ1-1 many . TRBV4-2 TGTGCCAGCAGCCAAGATGCTGGGGGGGCTGAAGCTTTCTTT CASSQDAGGAEAFF
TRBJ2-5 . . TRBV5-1 TGCGCCAGCAGCTTGGCCGACGGTGTTCAAGAGACCCAGTACTTC CASSLADGVQETQYF
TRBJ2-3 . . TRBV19 TGTGCCAGTAGCGGCCAGCCAGGGGATACGCAGTATTTT CASSGQPGDTQYF
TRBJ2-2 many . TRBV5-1 TGCGCCAGCAGCTTTCCCGGGGAGCTGTTTTTT CASSFPGELFF
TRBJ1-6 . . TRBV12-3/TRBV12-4 TGTGCCAGCAGTTTTCGAGACAGCCGGGAGTCCCTCCACTTT CASSFRDSRESLHF
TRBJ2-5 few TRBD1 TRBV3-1 TGTGCCAGCATCCGACAGGGCGAAGAGACCCAGTACTTC CASIRQGEETQYF
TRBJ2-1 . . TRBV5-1 TGCGCCAGCAGCTTGGACAGGAATGATGAGCAGTTCTTC CASSLDRNDEQFF